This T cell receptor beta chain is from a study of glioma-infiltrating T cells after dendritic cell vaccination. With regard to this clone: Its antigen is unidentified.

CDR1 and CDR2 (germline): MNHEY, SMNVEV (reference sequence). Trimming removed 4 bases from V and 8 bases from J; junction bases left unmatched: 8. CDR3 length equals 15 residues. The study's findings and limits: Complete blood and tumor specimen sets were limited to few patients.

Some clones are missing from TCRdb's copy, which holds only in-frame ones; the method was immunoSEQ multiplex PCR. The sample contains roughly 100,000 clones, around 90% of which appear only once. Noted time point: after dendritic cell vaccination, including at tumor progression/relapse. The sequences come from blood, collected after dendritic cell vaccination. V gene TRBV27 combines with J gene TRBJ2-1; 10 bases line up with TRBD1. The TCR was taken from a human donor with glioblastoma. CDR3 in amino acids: CASSSRTGGTDEQFF. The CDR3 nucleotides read TGTGCCAGCAGTTCAAGGACAGGGGGAACGGATGAGCAGTTCTTC.